The clone carrying this T cell receptor (beta chain) appeared many times. Its antigen is not known. From the 5' RACE reads, TCRdb called clonotypes with MiXCR, one entry per CDR3 protein. This sample carries 450,000 to 650,000 distinct CDR3 sequences, over 12% of them seen once, and the ten largest clones take 0.44%. The sample belongs to a study of identical twins. Study results and caveats: Clonotypes of the beta chain that were abundant in cord blood carried fewer insertions (memory repertoires showed none).

Trimming cost V 8 bases and J 1 base, with 11 bases left between them. CDR3 length: 13 amino acids. The sample was also reused in another study, on yellow fever vaccine responses in identical twins.

This receptor was taken from a woman between 18 and 29 years old in good health. The chain has TRBV12-3 or TRBV12-4 and TRBJ2-5, with a tentative D call TRBD1 (6 bases). The sample comprised CD4+ T cells sorted from blood. CDR3 in DNA: TGTGCCAGCGGAGGACAGATCCAAGAGACCCAGTACTTC. Protein sequence: CASGGQIQETQYF.